This entry lists 27 T cell receptor beta chains sequenced from one sample in a study of cytomegalovirus exposure and HLA in healthy donors. Vbeta (60) and Jbeta (13) primers were used in the PCR. Sequenced by immunoSEQ multiplex PCR; TCRdb stores in-frame clones only, minus some. The sample yields 100,000 or so clones, roughly two thirds seen once. The source material was PBMCs. These receptors came from a middle-aged man in good health and CMV-seronegative.

The rearrangement uses TRBV28 and TRBJ1-1, with a tentative D call TRBD1 (6 bases). Germline CDR1 MDHEN, CDR2 SYDVKM. This CDR3 contains 15 residues. Trimming took 5 bases from V and 4 from J, leaving 17 bases between them. The CDR3 nucleotides read TGTGCCAGCAGTCCTTCTTTGGGGGCTCGCACTGAAGCTTTCTTT. Its protein is CASSPSLGARTEAFF.

This clone was seen a single time. The J gene is TRBJ2-7, the V gene TRBV23-1; TRBD1 matches 12 bases. TRBV23-1 is assigned to the ORF class and has an uncertain function. J lost 5 bases, V lost 3 bases, and 11 bases had no gene match. The CDR3 consists of 17 residues. Here the CDR3 reads CASSHALPGQGADEQYF. DNA of the CDR3: TGCGCCAGCAGTCATGCCCTACCGGGACAGGGGGCCGACGAGCAGTACTTC.

In its sample, this clone was seen a few times. Here the CDR3 reads CASSYSGEPYEQYF. The CDR3 nucleotides are TGTGCCAGCAGTTACTCGGGAGAGCCCTACGAGCAGTACTTC. The chain links TRBV6-5 to TRBJ2-7; tentatively, D is TRBD2 (5 bases). Germline values: CDR1 MNHEY, CDR2 SVGAGI. V dropped 0 bases and J dropped 2 bases, with 8 bases sitting between them. This CDR3 comprises 14 residues.

Relative to its sample, this clone is medium-sized. V usage is TRBV6-1 and J usage is TRBJ2-7, with 9 bases matching TRBD1. Germline CDR1 and CDR2: MNHNS and SASEGT. V was clipped by 0 bases and J by 0 bases; unmatched bases: 0. This CDR3 contains 15 residues. CDR3: CASSEATGGSYEQYF. As DNA, the CDR3 is TGTGCCAGCAGTGAAGCGACAGGGGGCTCCTACGAGCAGTACTTC.

The chain is built from TRBV9 and TRBJ1-5; a possible D gene is TRBD1 (6 bases). CDR1 is SGDLS, CDR2 YYNGEE, per germline. Trimming pared 0 bases from V and 0 bases from J, leaving 7 bases between. The CDR3 covers 15 residues. CDR3 DNA sequence: TGTGCCAGCAGCGTAGAGACAGGTAGCAATCAGCCCCAGCATTTT. It encodes CASSVETGSNQPQHF. Variable domain in full (rest from reference TRBV9 and TRBJ1-5): DSGVTQTPKHLITATGQRVTLRCSPRSGDLSVYWYQQSLDQGLQFLIQYYNGEERAKGNILERFSAQQFPDLHSELNLSSLELGDSALYFCASSVETGSNQPQHFGDGTRLSIL.

The genes are TRBV4-1 and TRBJ2-7, with 12 bases matching TRBD2. CDR1 and CDR2 (germline): MGHRA, YSYEKL. This CDR3 has 16 amino acids. V lost 1 base to trimming and J lost 6 bases; unmatched junction nucleotides: 7. The CDR3, as DNA: TGCGCCAGCAGCCAAGTTATTCTAGCGGGGGGGCGCGAGCAGTACTTC. Translation: CASSQVILAGGREQYF.

This clone was recorded once. The chain employs TRBV28 and TRBJ2-3; D ambiguous. Trimming took off 6 bases at V and 2 bases at J, with 12 bases between the two ends. CDR1 and CDR2 from the germline V gene are MDHEN and SYDVKM. The CDR3 consists of 14 residues. The CDR3 coding sequence is TGTGCCAGCAGCCAACCGACTTACACAGATACGCAGTATTTT. Protein: CASSQPTYTDTQYF.

This chain joins TRBV6-5 and TRBJ2-5, with 12 bases that match TRBD2. Losses at the gene ends were 4 bases for V and 5 bases for J; bases not matched to a gene: 5. The CDR3 contains 15 residues. Germline V gene lookup returns CDR1 MNHEY and CDR2 SVGAGI. The chain's CDR3 is CASSSLAGGLETQYF. The CDR3 DNA reads as TGTGCCAGCAGTTCCCTAGCGGGGGGGCTCGAGACCCAGTACTTC.

Here the CDR3 reads CASSYSGGGLDNEQFF. For the CDR3, the DNA is TGTGCCAGCAGTTACTCTGGGGGGGGGCTCGACAATGAGCAGTTCTTC. This chain links TRBV6-5 with TRBJ2-1, with a weak D call TRBD2 (7 bases). The CDR3 has 16 residues. Trimming took 0 bases from V and 5 from J, leaving 14 bases between them. The germline CDR1 and CDR2 sequences are MNHEY and SVGAGI.

In this sample, this clone turned up a few times. This sequence joins TRBV6-1 and TRBJ2-6; the D gene is possibly TRBD1 (6 bases). The germline V gene encodes CDR1 MNHNS and CDR2 SASEGT. V lost 9 bases, J lost 0 bases, and 12 bases lay in between. This CDR3 region has 15 residues. The CDR3 sequence: CASGQLRSGANVLTF. CDR3 coding DNA: TGTGCCAGTGGACAGCTTCGCTCTGGGGCCAACGTCCTGACTTTC.

The genes are TRBV29-1 and TRBJ1-1, with D perhaps TRBD1 (6 bases). Germline CDR1 and CDR2: SQVTM and ANQGSEA. The length of the CDR3 is 16 residues. V was cut by 7 bases and J by 0 bases, with 21 bases left in between. The DNA of the CDR3 is TGCAGCGCAAGACGGGACATAGTTTTCCTGAACACTGAAGCTTTCTTT. Translated: CSARRDIVFLNTEAFF.

The chain links TRBV28 to TRBJ2-5, with D unresolved. CDR1 is MDHEN and CDR2 is SYDVKM in the germline V gene. V was shortened by 2 bases and J by 5 bases, with 6 bases between the two germline ends. The CDR3 sequence is 12 residues long. Written as DNA, the CDR3 is TGTGCCAGCAGTTTACTTCGGGAGACCCAGTACTTC. Its protein product is CASSLLRETQYF.

Here the CDR3 reads CATSRDQGTYEQYF. DNA of the CDR3: TGTGCCACCAGCAGAGATCAGGGAACCTACGAGCAGTACTTC. The V and J genes are TRBV15 and TRBJ2-7; D is possibly TRBD1 (5 bases). CDR1 and CDR2 (germline): LNHNV, YYDKDF (reference sequence). The CDR3 totals 14 residues. Trimming removed 0 bases at V and 2 bases at J, with 8 bases between.

The genes are TRBV7-9 and TRBJ1-6; TRBD1 matches 7 bases. Looked up from germline, CDR1 is SEHNR and CDR2 is FQNEAQ (reference sequence). V shed 5 bases and J 6 bases; nucleotides not matched to a gene: 10. The CDR3 covers 16 residues. CDR3 in amino acids: CASSPRSTGSNSPLHF. CDR3 sequence (DNA): TGTGCCAGCAGCCCCCGCTCGACAGGGAGTAATTCACCCCTCCACTTT.

The genes are TRBV5-4 and TRBJ1-1; D is perhaps TRBD1 (5 bases). The V gene's germline CDR1 is SGHNT and CDR2 YYREEE (reference sequence). Trimming removed 1 base from V and 3 bases from J, with 13 bases in between. The CDR3 runs 15 residues. CDR3 residues: CASSLLSRVDTEAFF. CDR3 DNA: TGTGCCAGCAGCTTGCTTAGCAGGGTGGACACTGAAGCTTTCTTT.

This chain uses TRBV4-2 with TRBJ1-6; a possible D gene is TRBD1 (6 bases). The CDR3 is made up of 15 amino acids. The germline V and J ends were trimmed by 0 bases and 9 bases, with 12 bases remaining between them. Germline CDR1 LGHNA, CDR2 YNFKEQ. The DNA of the CDR3 is TGTGCCAGCAGCCAAGATGTCAGGGGCAGTTCACCCCTCCACTTT. Its translation is CASSQDVRGSSPLHF.

The genes are TRBV6-1 and TRBJ1-1; maybe TRBD1 (6 bases). Germline CDR1 and CDR2: MNHNS and SASEGT. Deletions cut 8 bases from V and 1 base from J, with 11 bases between. CDR3 length: 13 amino acids. CDR3 amino acids: CASSRGRNTEAFF. CDR3 DNA: TGTGCCAGCTCCAGGGGTAGGAACACTGAAGCTTTCTTT.

V and J are TRBV5-4 and TRBJ2-7; D is possibly TRBD1 (5 bases). Trimming removed 9 bases at V and 6 bases at J, with 19 bases between. The CDR3 is 13 residues long. Germline assignment: CDR1 SGHNT and CDR2 YYREEE (reference sequence). CDR3 in amino acids: CATSTTSQGEQYF. The CDR3 DNA is TGTGCCACCAGTACGACGAGTCAGGGCGAGCAGTACTTC.

This chain uses TRBV5-1 with TRBJ1-3; D gene uncertain. The V gene's germline CDR1 is SGHRS and CDR2 YFSETQ. The CDR3 sequence is 14 residues long. Trimming removed 0 bases at V and 0 bases at J, with 4 bases between. CDR3 bases: TGCGCCAGCAGCTTGGGCGGCTCTGGAAACACCATATATTTT. This encodes CASSLGGSGNTIYF.

The chain combines TRBV10-3 with TRBJ1-2; a possible D gene is TRBD1 (5 bases). Germline V lookup: CDR1 ENHRY, CDR2 SYGVKD. Trimming removed 3 bases from V and 5 bases from J, with 10 bases in between. The CDR3 consists of 13 residues. The DNA of the CDR3 is TGTGCCATCAGTGAAGGGGCGGTATATGGCTACACCTTC. Translation gives CAISEGAVYGYTF.

The V call is TRBV6-5, the J call TRBJ2-5; D might be TRBD2 (5 bases). The J call may be faulty, since TRBJ2-7 better matches the DNA end. The CDR3 sequence is 13 residues long. CDR1 is MNHEY, CDR2 SVGAGI, per germline. The DNA of the CDR3 is TGTGCCAGCAGGTATCCGGGGTCCTACGAGCAGTACTTC. Its protein is CASRYPGSYEQYF.

This clone turned up a few times. The chain links TRBV6-5 to TRBJ1-1, with D maybe TRBD1 (5 bases). The CDR3 loop spans 14 amino acids. Germline loops: CDR1 MNHEY, CDR2 SVGAGI. Trimming removed 0 bases from V and 5 bases from J, with 10 bases in between. The CDR3 DNA reads TGTGCCAGCAGTTACTCCCAGGGTCGGACTGAAGCTTTCTTT. Its translation is CASSYSQGRTEAFF.

CDR3 nucleotides: TGCGCCAGCAGTCAATGGACAGGGAATAATTCACCCCTCCACTTT. Translating it yields CASSQWTGNNSPLHF. This chain joins TRBV23-1 and TRBJ1-6; 8 nucleotides align to TRBD1. TRBV23-1 is an open reading frame, and its role is uncertain. V shed 1 base, J shed 5 bases, and the junction held 1 base outside the gene matches. This CDR3 spans 15 amino acids.

In regard to this clone: This same CDR3 is encoded by further DNA sequences in the sample. This chain joins TRBV13 and TRBJ1-2, with D unclear. CDR1 and CDR2 from the germline V gene are PRHDT and FYEKMQ (reference sequence). The CDR3 is 13 amino acids. Between the trimmed V and J ends, which lost 5 bases and 5 bases, there was a span of 12 bases. CDR3 sequence (DNA): TGTGCCAGCAGCGACCGGGGATTTTATGGCTACACCTTC. Its protein is CASSDRGFYGYTF.

This chain links TRBV5-1 with TRBJ2-5; 8 nucleotides line up with TRBD2. The CDR3 is 15 amino acids. V lost 0 bases and J lost 5; bases outside the gene matches: 6. Germline V gene sequence: CDR1 SGHRS, CDR2 YFSETQ. This chain's CDR3 is CASSLVLAGSETQYF. The CDR3 DNA is TGCGCCAGCAGCTTGGTATTAGCGGGGTCCGAGACCCAGTACTTC. The whole variable domain, filled in from reference TRBV5-1 and TRBJ2-5, reads KAGVTQTPRYLIKTRGQQVTLSCSPISGHRSVSWYQQTPGQGLQFLFEYFSETQRNKGNFPGRFSGRQFSNSRSEMNVSTLELGDSALYLCASSLVLAGSETQYFGPGTRLLVL.

This sequence joins TRBV7-2 and TRBJ2-1; 9 bases align to TRBD2. CDR3 size: 14 residues. Trimming removed 3 bases from V and 6 bases from J; junction bases left unmatched: 3. Germline V gene lookup returns CDR1 SGHTA and CDR2 FQGNSA. The CDR3 loop reads CASSFAGGFNEQFF. The CDR3 DNA reads as TGTGCCAGCAGCTTCGCGGGGGGGTTCAATGAGCAGTTCTTC. The complete variable domain, with remaining parts taken from reference TRBV7-2 and TRBJ2-1, reads GAGVSQSPSNKVTEKGKDVELRCDPISGHTALYWYRQSLGQGLEFLIYFQGNSAPDKSGLPSDRFSAERTGGSVSTLTIQRTQQEDSAVYLCASSFAGGFNEQFFGPGTRLTVL.

The chain joins TRBV6-4 to TRBJ2-1; D gene uncertain. CDR1 and CDR2 (germline): MRHNA, SNTAGT. Trimming left V 5 bases short and J 5 bases short, with 10 bases between. This CDR3 is 13 amino acids long. The CDR3 region has the DNA TGTGCCAGCAGTCACAGCCTTAACAATGAGCAGTTCTTC. This gives the protein CASSHSLNNEQFF.